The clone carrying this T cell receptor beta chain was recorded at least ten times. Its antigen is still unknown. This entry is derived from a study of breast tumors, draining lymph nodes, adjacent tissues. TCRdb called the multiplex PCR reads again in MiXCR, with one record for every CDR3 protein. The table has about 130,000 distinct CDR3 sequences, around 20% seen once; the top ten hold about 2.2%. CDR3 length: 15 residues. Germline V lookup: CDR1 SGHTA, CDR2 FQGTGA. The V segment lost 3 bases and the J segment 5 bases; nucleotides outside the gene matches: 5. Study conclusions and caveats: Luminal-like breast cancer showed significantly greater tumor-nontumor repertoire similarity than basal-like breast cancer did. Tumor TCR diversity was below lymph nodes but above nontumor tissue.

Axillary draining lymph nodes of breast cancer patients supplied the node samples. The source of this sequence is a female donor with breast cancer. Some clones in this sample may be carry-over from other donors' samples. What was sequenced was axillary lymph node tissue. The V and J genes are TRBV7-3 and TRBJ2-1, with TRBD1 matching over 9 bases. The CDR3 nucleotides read TGTGCCAGCAGCTTGGAGACAGGGGGGAACAATGAGCAGTTCTTC. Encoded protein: CASSLETGGNNEQFF.